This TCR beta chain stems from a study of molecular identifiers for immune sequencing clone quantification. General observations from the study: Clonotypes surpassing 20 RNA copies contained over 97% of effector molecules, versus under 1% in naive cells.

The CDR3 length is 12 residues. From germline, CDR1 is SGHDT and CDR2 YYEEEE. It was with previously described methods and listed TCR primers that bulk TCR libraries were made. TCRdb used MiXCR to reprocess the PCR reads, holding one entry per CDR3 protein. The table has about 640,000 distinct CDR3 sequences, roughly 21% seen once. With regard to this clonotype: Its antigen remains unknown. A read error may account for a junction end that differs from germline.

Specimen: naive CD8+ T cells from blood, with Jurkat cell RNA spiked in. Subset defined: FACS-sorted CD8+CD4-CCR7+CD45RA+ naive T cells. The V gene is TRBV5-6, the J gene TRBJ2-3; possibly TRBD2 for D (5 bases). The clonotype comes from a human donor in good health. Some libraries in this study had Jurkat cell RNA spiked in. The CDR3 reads CASSLIPASTDF. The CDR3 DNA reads TGTGCCAGCAGCTTGATTCCGGCTAGCACGGATTTT.